Listed here are 3 T cell receptor beta chains from one sample, sequenced in a study of cytomegalovirus exposure and HLA in healthy donors. Primers: 60 Vbeta forward and 13 Jbeta reverse. TCRdb's table, derived via immunoSEQ multiplex PCR, lists solely in-frame clones and lacks some. Of about 140,000 clones listed, around 82% are singletons. Source material: PBMCs. The receptors were sampled from a female donor in good health and CMV-seronegative.

V gene TRBV5-5 combines with J gene TRBJ2-7; maybe TRBD1 (5 bases). Germline CDR1 SGHKS, CDR2 YYEKEE (reference sequence). Trimming took 3 bases from V and 7 from J, leaving 11 bases between them. This CDR3 contains 12 residues. CDR3 DNA: TGTGCCAGCAGCTCGATGGGGCTGGAGCAGTACTTC. The encoded protein is CASSSMGLEQYF.

V gene TRBV14 combines with J gene TRBJ2-4; 7 nucleotides agree with TRBD1. The CDR3 is 16 amino acids. Germline assignment: CDR1 SGHDN and CDR2 FVKESK. The junction had 3 bases not matched to a gene; V was cut back by 1 base and J by 0 bases. Here the CDR3 reads CASSQGGGLAKNIQYF. CDR3 in DNA: TGTGCCAGCAGCCAAGGAGGGGGCTTAGCCAAAAACATTCAGTACTTC.

This clone was recorded a few times. At one end, the junction sequence differs from germline, possibly due to a read error. The chain employs TRBV2 and TRBJ1-2; tentatively, D is TRBD1 (6 bases). There are 15 residues in the CDR3. Per the germline V gene, CDR1 is SNHLY and CDR2 is FYNNEI. The chain's CDR3 is CASSDRGRESYGYPF. The CDR3 nucleotides read TGTGCCAGCAGTGACAGGGGAAGGGAGTCCTATGGCTACCCCTTC.